One sample yielded the 23 T cell receptor beta chains listed below, sequenced in a study of cytomegalovirus exposure and HLA in healthy donors. The PCR used 60 Vbeta and 13 Jbeta primers. The protocol was immunoSEQ multiplex PCR, while the TCRdb copy is restricted to in-frame clones and leaves out a portion. The data show roughly 180,000 clones, about 77% seen once. The sample was PBMCs. These receptors originate from a man aged 25 to 40 in good health and CMV-seronegative.

The chain has TRBV5-4 and TRBJ2-7; D remains unclear. V was pared by 4 bases and J by 3 bases, with 5 bases between. This CDR3 region has 11 residues. The germline V gene encodes CDR1 SGHNT and CDR2 YYREEE (reference sequence). Here the CDR3 DNA reads TGTGCCAGCAGCCGAGACTACGAGCAGTACTTC. It codes for CASSRDYEQYF.

This clone was recorded only once. DNA of the CDR3: TGTGCCACTGCTTCGGGACACTCGAACACCGGGGAGCTGTTTTTT. Protein product: CATASGHSNTGELFF. This chain uses TRBV18 with TRBJ2-2, with TRBD1 as a possible D gene (6 bases). This CDR3 region has 15 residues. CDR1 and CDR2 (germline): KGHSH, LQKENI. Trimming removed 10 bases from V and 0 bases from J, with 15 bases in between. Variable domain in full (rest from reference TRBV18 and TRBJ2-2): NAGVMQNPRHLVRRRGQEARLRCSPMKGHSHVYWYRQLPEEGLKFMVYLQKENIIDESGMPKERFSAEFPKEGPSILRIQQVVRGDSAAYFCATASGHSNTGELFFGEGSRLTVL.

This chain links TRBV5-6 with TRBJ1-5; D uncertain. The germline gives CDR1 SGHDT, CDR2 YYEEEE. This CDR3 contains 14 residues. The V gene lost 4 bases and the J gene lost 2 bases, with 10 bases spanning the gap. CDR3 nucleotides: TGTGCCAGCAGCCCTAGGAGTGGCAATCAGCCCCAGCATTTT. Protein: CASSPRSGNQPQHF. The full variable domain, with the rest looked up from reference TRBV5-6 and TRBJ1-5, is DAGVTQSPTHLIKTRGQQVTLRCSPKSGHDTVSWYQQALGQGPQFIFQYYEEEERQRGNFPDRFSGHQFPNYSSELNVNALLLGDSALYLCASSPRSGNQPQHFGDGTRLSIL.

The chain uses TRBV5-4 and TRBJ1-1, with 9 bases matching TRBD1. The germline CDR1 and CDR2 sequences are SGHNT and YYREEE (reference sequence). Losses at the gene ends were 5 bases for V and 11 bases for J; bases not matched to a gene: 13. This CDR3 contains 14 residues. As DNA, the CDR3 is TGTGCCAGCAGTCCAGACAGGGGGGACGTGTTGGCTTTCTTT. Protein sequence: CASSPDRGDVLAFF.

V gene TRBV6-1 combines with J gene TRBJ2-7; tentative D call: TRBD1 (5 bases). Germline CDR1 and CDR2: MNHNS and SASEGT. CDR3 length: 18 residues. V lost 2 bases, J lost 5 bases, and 25 bases lay in between. CDR3 sequence (DNA): TGTGCCAGCAGTGAATATGAGACAGAGCTGGGCCGAGGAAACGAGCAGTACTTC. Its protein is CASSEYETELGRGNEQYF.

On this clone: Compared with germline, one end of the junction differs, possibly owing to a read error. This sequence joins TRBV7-9 and TRBJ1-1; the match to TRBD1 covers 7 bases. The length of the CDR3 is 14 residues. The germline V gene has CDR1 SEHNR and CDR2 FQNEAQ (reference sequence). The DNA for the CDR3 is TGTTCCAGCAGCCCACAGGGGATGAACACTGAAGCTTTCTTT. Translation gives CSSSPQGMNTEAFF.

A few counts support this clone. The chain recombines TRBV19 with TRBJ2-7; maybe TRBD2 (6 bases). CDR3 length: 14 amino acids. Germline V gene lookup returns CDR1 LNHDA and CDR2 SQIVND (reference sequence). Trimming removed 6 bases at V and 1 base at J, with 13 bases between. CDR3 loop: CASRVREKSYEQYF. CDR3 coding DNA: TGTGCCAGTAGGGTACGGGAGAAGTCCTACGAGCAGTACTTC.

The gene calls are TRBV7-9 and TRBJ1-3; D is unclear. This CDR3 is built from 15 residues. V was pared by 5 bases and J by 0 bases, with 11 bases between. Germline V gene lookup returns CDR1 SEHNR and CDR2 FQNEAQ (reference sequence). The CDR3 protein is CASSLDRSSGNTIYF. CDR3 DNA sequence: TGTGCCAGCAGCCTAGACCGGAGCTCTGGAAACACCATATATTTT. The variable domain in full, completed from reference TRBV7-9 and TRBJ1-3, reads DTGVSQNPRHKITKRGQNVTFRCDPISEHNRLYWYRQTLGQGPEFLTYFQNEAQLEKSRLLSDRFSAERPKGSFSTLEIQRTEQGDSAMYLCASSLDRSSGNTIYFGEGSWLTVV.

This clone is categorized as medium-sized. The chain joins TRBV7-9 to TRBJ2-2; D uncertain. Germline V gene sequence: CDR1 SEHNR, CDR2 FQNEAQ (reference sequence). The ends were cut back, 5 bases at V and 1 base at J, with 14 bases in the middle. This CDR3 has 16 amino acids. The CDR3 loop is CASSHSGILNTGELFF. In DNA, the CDR3 is TGTGCCAGCAGCCATTCAGGAATACTGAACACCGGGGAGCTGTTTTTT.

The table lists this clone with a few counts. The chain recombines TRBV27 with TRBJ1-3; 9 positions agree with TRBD1. The CDR3 is made up of 15 amino acids. J lost 0 bases, V lost 6 bases, and 3 bases had no gene match. Germline CDR1 MNHEY, CDR2 SMNVEV (reference sequence). For the CDR3, the DNA is TGTGCCAGCAGGGGGACAGGGCGCTCTGGAAACACCATATATTTT. Residues: CASRGTGRSGNTIYF.

The gene calls are TRBV28 and TRBJ1-5; D not resolved. Trimming cost V 5 bases and J 7 bases, with 6 bases left between them. Looked up from germline, CDR1 is MDHEN and CDR2 is SYDVKM. This CDR3 contains 11 residues. CDR3 residues: CASSGPQPQHF. DNA of the CDR3: TGTGCCAGCAGTGGGCCCCAGCCCCAGCATTTT.

This rearrangement joins TRBV7-9 to TRBJ2-6; D is uncertain. CDR3 length: 15 amino acids. Germline-derived CDR1 and CDR2 are SEHNR and FQNEAQ (reference sequence). Between the trimmed V and J ends, which lost 1 base and 4 bases, there was a span of 8 bases. The CDR3 loop is CASSLDGPGANVLTF. For the CDR3, the DNA is TGTGCCAGCAGCTTAGACGGTCCAGGGGCCAACGTCCTGACTTTC. Using reference TRBV7-9 and TRBJ2-6 for the parts outside the CDR3, the full variable domain is DTGVSQNPRHKITKRGQNVTFRCDPISEHNRLYWYRQTLGQGPEFLTYFQNEAQLEKSRLLSDRFSAERPKGSFSTLEIQRTEQGDSAMYLCASSLDGPGANVLTFGAGSRLTVL.

The gene calls are TRBV30 and TRBJ2-5; 8 nucleotides align to TRBD1. Trimming cost V 3 bases and J 5 bases; bases outside gene matches: 11. Per germline, CDR1 GTSNPN and CDR2 SVGIG (reference sequence). CDR3 size: 15 residues. The CDR3 nucleotides are TGTGCCTGGAGCCCCGGTCAGGGGGCTTTTGAGACCCAGTACTTC. The encoded protein is CAWSPGQGAFETQYF. Filled out from reference TRBV30 and TRBJ2-5, the complete variable domain reads SQTIHQWPATLVQPVGSPLSLECTVEGTSNPNLYWYRQAAGRGLQLLFYSVGIGQISSEVPQNLSASRPQDRQFILSSKKLLLSDSGFYLCAWSPGQGAFETQYFGPGTRLLVL.

The rearrangement joins TRBV7-2 to TRBJ1-3; the match to TRBD1 covers 7 bases. There are 14 residues in the CDR3. Trimming at V came to 4 bases and at J to 7 bases, leaving 7 bases not matched to a gene. Germline values: CDR1 SGHTA, CDR2 FQGNSA. The CDR3 is CASSSGAQGNTIYF. In nucleotides, the CDR3 is TGTGCCAGCAGCTCGGGAGCACAGGGGAACACCATATATTTT.

The rearrangement links TRBV5-4 to TRBJ2-7; D gene ambiguous. Germline V gives CDR1 SGHNT, CDR2 YYREEE (reference sequence). CDR3 length: 12 residues. Trimming stripped 3 bases from V and 0 bases from J, with 4 bases between. The CDR3 loop is CASSSSSYEQYF. Here the CDR3 DNA reads TGTGCCAGCAGCTCCAGCTCCTACGAGCAGTACTTC.

The rearrangement links TRBV4-3 to TRBJ1-5, with 9 bases fitting TRBD1. With V trimmed by 0 bases and J by 3 bases, 9 bases remained unmatched. CDR1 LGHNA and CDR2 YSLEER come from the germline V gene. CDR3 length equals 18 residues. Here the CDR3 DNA reads TGCGCCAGCAGCCAAGATTACTTAACAGGGGGCTTCAATCAGCCCCAGCATTTT. Its translation is CASSQDYLTGGFNQPQHF.

The chain employs TRBV5-1 and TRBJ2-5, with 9 bases fitting TRBD1. The CDR3 covers 14 residues. Trimming cost V 2 bases and J 4 bases; bases outside gene matches: 3. Germline V CDR1 and CDR2: SGHRS, YFSETQ. The CDR3 loop is CASSLQGAGETQYF. CDR3 in DNA: TGCGCCAGCAGCTTACAGGGGGCAGGAGAGACCCAGTACTTC.

The rearrangement links TRBV6-5 to TRBJ2-7, with TRBD2 matching over 7 bases. Losses at the gene ends were 2 bases for V and 6 bases for J; bases not matched to a gene: 7. Looked up from germline, CDR1 is MNHEY and CDR2 is SVGAGI. The CDR3 has 14 amino acids. For the CDR3, the DNA is TGTGCCAGCAGTTACCGGGGGGAGGGGATCGAGCAGTACTTC. Encoded protein: CASSYRGEGIEQYF.

The rearrangement links TRBV7-9 to TRBJ2-7; tentative D call: TRBD1 (5 bases). Germline-derived CDR1 and CDR2 are SEHNR and FQNEAQ (reference sequence). V was cut by 5 bases and J by 2 bases, with 10 bases left in between. This CDR3 is 13 amino acids long. The CDR3 reads CASSETVPYEQYF. CDR3 bases: TGTGCCAGCAGCGAGACAGTTCCCTACGAGCAGTACTTC.

J is TRBJ1-1 and V is TRBV4-2, with no clear D. Germline loops: CDR1 LGHNA, CDR2 YNFKEQ. The CDR3 length is 13 residues. V was pared by 2 bases and J by 6 bases, with 10 bases between. CDR3 bases: TGTGCCAGCAGCCAACCACCAGGCCCTGAAGCTTTCTTT. It yields the protein CASSQPPGPEAFF.

This chain connects TRBV2 to TRBJ2-7, with 7 bases that match TRBD1. V trimming: 2 bases; J trimming: 2 bases; junction bases outside the gene matches: 0. The germline V gene has CDR1 SNHLY and CDR2 FYNNEI. The CDR3 consists of 13 residues. CDR3 sequence: CASSEQGAYEQYF. The CDR3 region has the DNA TGTGCCAGCAGTGAACAGGGGGCCTACGAGCAGTACTTC.

The chain has TRBV10-3 and TRBJ2-2, with 15 nucleotides matching TRBD2. With V trimmed by 2 bases and J by 9 bases, 10 bases remained unmatched. The CDR3 extends over 18 amino acids. In germline, CDR1 is ENHRY, CDR2 SYGVKD. The CDR3 DNA is TGTGCCATCAGTGAGGATCTAGGACTAGCGGGAGGGCCCAGGGAGCTGTTTTTT. Translating gives CAISEDLGLAGGPRELFF.

Comment on this clone: This sample also contains other DNA sequences that code for the same CDR3. V and J are TRBV9 and TRBJ1-4; D remains ambiguous. The V end was cut by 1 base, the J end by 2 bases, with 9 bases between. Germline V lookup: CDR1 SGDLS, CDR2 YYNGEE. The CDR3 sequence is 15 residues long. The CDR3 DNA reads TGTGCCAGCAGCGTAACGGGTACTACTAATGAAAAACTGTTTTTT. It encodes CASSVTGTTNEKLFF.